This T cell receptor (beta chain) was found in a study of cytomegalovirus exposure and HLA in healthy donors. Study-level background: Of all 400 or so donors who were genotyped, under 90% belonged to the Caucasian-associated ancestry cluster. Study-level points and caveats: In a later analysis, parvovirus B19, influenza, CMV and Epstein-Barr virus appeared linked to several top co-occurrence clusters. 87-base-pair reads could not separate some V segments, including TRBV6-2 and TRBV6-3.

CDR1 MNHNY and CDR2 SVGAGI come from the germline V gene (reference sequence). The CDR3 has 15 amino acids. V shed 2 bases, J shed 5 bases, and the junction held 4 bases outside the gene matches. The donors comprised healthy bone marrow donors. Use of 60 Vbeta and 13 Jbeta primers characterized the PCR. Some clones are missing from TCRdb's copy, which holds only in-frame ones; the method was immunoSEQ multiplex PCR. This table holds 130,000 to 150,000 clones, 65% to 80% found once. As for this clone: Its antigen is undetermined.

Sequenced material: PBMCs. The chain employs TRBV6-6 and TRBJ2-1; 9 bases line up with TRBD2. This TCR derives from a male donor in good health and CMV-seropositive. The CDR3 sequence: CASSYGGGGDNEQFF. CDR3 DNA sequence: TGTGCCAGCAGTTACGGGGGCGGGGGGGACAATGAGCAGTTCTTC.